This T cell receptor (beta chain) was identified during a study of blood T cell repertoires in COVID-19. Study-wide context: Whether acute or convalescent, the COVID-19 samples came from the United States, Italy and Spain.

Deletions cut 2 bases from V and 0 bases from J, with 2 bases between. The CDR3 extends over 13 amino acids. This table comes from immunoSEQ multiplex PCR, and its TCRdb copy is limited to in-frame clones, with some not included. The table lists approximately 150,000 clones, approximately 86% of them singletons. This sequence originates from a woman aged 60-75 years with acute or convalescent COVID-19. The chain has TRBV12-3 or TRBV12-4 and TRBJ1-5; no firm D call. Sequencing was carried out using peripheral blood. The CDR3: CASSLLSNQPQHF. As DNA, the CDR3 is TGTGCCAGCAGTTTACTTAGCAATCAGCCCCAGCATTTT.